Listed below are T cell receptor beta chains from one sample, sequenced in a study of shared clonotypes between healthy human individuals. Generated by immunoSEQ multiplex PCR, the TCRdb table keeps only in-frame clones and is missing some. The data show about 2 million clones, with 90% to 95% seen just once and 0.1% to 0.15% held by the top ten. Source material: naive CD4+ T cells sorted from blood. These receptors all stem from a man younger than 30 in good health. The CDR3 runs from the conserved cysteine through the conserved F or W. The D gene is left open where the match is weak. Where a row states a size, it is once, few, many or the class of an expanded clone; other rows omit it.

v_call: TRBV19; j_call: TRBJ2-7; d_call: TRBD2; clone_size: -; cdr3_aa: CASKASGVSSYEQYF; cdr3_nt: TGTGCCAGTAAGGCTAGCGGGGTGAGCTCCTACGAGCAGTACTTC
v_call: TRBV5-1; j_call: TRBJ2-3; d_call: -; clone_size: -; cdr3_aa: CASSFPGTDTQYF; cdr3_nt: TGCGCCAGCAGCTTTCCTGGGACAGATACGCAGTATTTT
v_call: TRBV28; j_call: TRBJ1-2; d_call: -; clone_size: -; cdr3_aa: CASGSSNYGYTF; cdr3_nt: TGTGCCAGCGGGAGTTCGAACTATGGCTACACCTTC
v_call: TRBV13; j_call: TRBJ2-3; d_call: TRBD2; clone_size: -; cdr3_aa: CASSELGLAGGTDTQYF; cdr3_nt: TGTGCCAGCAGCGAGCTGGGACTAGCGGGAGGGACAGATACGCAGTATTTT
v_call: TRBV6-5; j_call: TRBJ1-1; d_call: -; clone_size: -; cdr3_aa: CASSYSQGLTEAFF; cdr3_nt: TGTGCCAGCAGTTACTCCCAGGGATTGACTGAAGCTTTCTTT
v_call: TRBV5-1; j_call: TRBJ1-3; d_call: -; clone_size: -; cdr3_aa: CASSLSPGFSGNTIYF; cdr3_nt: TGCGCCAGCAGCTTGTCTCCGGGGTTCTCTGGAAACACCATATATTTT
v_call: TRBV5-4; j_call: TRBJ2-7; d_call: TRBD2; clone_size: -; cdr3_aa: CATLWSQSSVAGAHEQYF; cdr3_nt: TGTGCCACCCTTTGGTCCCAATCTTCTGTAGCGGGAGCCCACGAGCAGTACTTC
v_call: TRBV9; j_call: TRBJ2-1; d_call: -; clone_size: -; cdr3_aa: CASSVGLHEQFF; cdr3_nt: TGTGCCAGCAGCGTAGGCCTACATGAGCAGTTCTTC
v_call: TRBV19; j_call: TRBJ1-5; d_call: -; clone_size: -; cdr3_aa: CASINDVRSNQPQHF; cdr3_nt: TGTGCCAGTATCAACGACGTACGGAGCAATCAGCCCCAGCATTTT
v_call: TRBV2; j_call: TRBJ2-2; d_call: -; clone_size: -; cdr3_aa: CASSGRGGTGELFF; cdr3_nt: TGTGCCAGCAGTGGCAGGGGAGGGACCGGGGAGCTGTTTTTT
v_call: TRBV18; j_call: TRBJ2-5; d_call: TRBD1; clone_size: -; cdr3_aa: CASSRWTGQGETQYF; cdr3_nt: TGTGCCAGCTCACGATGGACAGGGCAGGGGGAGACCCAGTACTTC
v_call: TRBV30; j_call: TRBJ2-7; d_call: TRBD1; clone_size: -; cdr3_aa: CAWSRQGGREQYF; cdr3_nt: TGTGCCTGGAGTCGACAGGGGGGACGCGAGCAGTACTTC
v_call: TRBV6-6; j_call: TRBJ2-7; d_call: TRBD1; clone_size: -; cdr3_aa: CASSYSRNRGTYEQYF; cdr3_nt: TGTGCCAGCAGTTACTCGCGGAACAGGGGGACGTACGAGCAGTACTTC
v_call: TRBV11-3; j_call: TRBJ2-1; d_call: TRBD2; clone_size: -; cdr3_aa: CASSLGTSGGYNEQFF; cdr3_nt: TGTGCCAGCAGCTTAGGGACTAGCGGGGGATACAATGAGCAGTTCTTC
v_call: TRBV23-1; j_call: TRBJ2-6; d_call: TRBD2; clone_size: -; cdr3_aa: CASSQDKSGTSGAPPISGANVLTF; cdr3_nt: TGCGCCAGCAGTCAAGACAAATCCGGGACTAGCGGAGCCCCCCCCATCTCTGGGGCCAACGTCCTGACTTTC
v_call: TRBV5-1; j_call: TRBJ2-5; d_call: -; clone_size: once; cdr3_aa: CASSLDRGGETQYF; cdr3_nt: TGCGCCAGCAGCTTGGACAGGGGGGGAGAGACCCAGTACTTC
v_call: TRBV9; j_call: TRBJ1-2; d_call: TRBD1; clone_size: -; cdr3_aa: CASSVEPGGDYGYTF; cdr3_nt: TGTGCCAGCAGCGTAGAACCAGGGGGGGACTATGGCTACACCTTC
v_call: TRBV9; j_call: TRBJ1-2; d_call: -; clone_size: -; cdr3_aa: CASSGPTGYTF; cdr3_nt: TGTGCCAGCAGCGGTCCCACGGGCTACACCTTC
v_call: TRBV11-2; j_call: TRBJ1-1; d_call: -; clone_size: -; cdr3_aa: CASSLDSGPNTEAFF; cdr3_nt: TGTGCCAGCAGCTTAGACTCAGGGCCCAACACTGAAGCTTTCTTT
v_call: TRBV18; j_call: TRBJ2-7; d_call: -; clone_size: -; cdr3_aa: CASSEMGTSYEQYF; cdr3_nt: TGTGCCAGCTCCGAAATGGGCACGAGCTACGAGCAGTACTTC
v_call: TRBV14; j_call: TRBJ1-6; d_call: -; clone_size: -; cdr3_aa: CASSQGEGFPLHF; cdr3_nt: TGTGCCAGCAGCCAGGGAGAAGGATTCCCCCTCCACTTT
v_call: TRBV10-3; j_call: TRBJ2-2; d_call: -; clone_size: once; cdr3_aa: CAISRTGELFF; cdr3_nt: TGTGCCATCAGTCGCACCGGGGAGCTGTTTTTT
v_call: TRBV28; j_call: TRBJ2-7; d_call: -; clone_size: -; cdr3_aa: CASSSPGNYEQYF; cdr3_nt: TGTGCCAGCAGTTCGCCCGGGAACTACGAGCAGTACTTC
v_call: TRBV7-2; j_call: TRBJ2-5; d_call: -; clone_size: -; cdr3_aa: CASSFKPFQETQYF; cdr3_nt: TGTGCCAGCAGCTTCAAGCCATTCCAAGAGACCCAGTACTTC
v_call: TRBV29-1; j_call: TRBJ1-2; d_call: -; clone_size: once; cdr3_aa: CSVDKGDGYTF; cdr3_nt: TGCAGCGTCGACAAGGGCGATGGCTACACCTTC
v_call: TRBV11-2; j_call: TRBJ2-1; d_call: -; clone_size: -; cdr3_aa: CASSPRLAGAYNEQFF; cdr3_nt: TGTGCCAGCAGCCCAAGGTTGGCAGGGGCCTACAATGAGCAGTTCTTC
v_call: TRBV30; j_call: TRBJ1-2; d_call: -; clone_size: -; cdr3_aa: CAWSAGLSVSYGYTF; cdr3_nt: TGTGCCTGGAGTGCTGGACTGAGCGTTAGCTATGGCTACACCTTC
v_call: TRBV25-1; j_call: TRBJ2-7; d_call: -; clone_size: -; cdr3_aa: CASSIPLGPIDSYEQYF; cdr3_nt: TGTGCCAGCAGTATACCCCTGGGTCCTATTGACTCCTACGAGCAGTACTTC
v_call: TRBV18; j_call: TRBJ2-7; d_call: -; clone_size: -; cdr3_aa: CASSPNAGEQYF; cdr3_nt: TGTGCCAGCTCACCTAACGCGGGGGAGCAGTACTTC
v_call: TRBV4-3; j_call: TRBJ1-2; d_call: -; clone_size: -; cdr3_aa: CASSQWPEGANYGYTF; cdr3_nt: TGCGCCAGCAGCCAATGGCCAGAAGGAGCTAACTATGGCTACACCTTC
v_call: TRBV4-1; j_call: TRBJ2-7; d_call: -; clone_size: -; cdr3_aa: CASSRQGSVSYEQYF; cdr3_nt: TGCGCCAGCAGCCGCCAAGGTTCTGTCTCCTACGAGCAGTACTTC
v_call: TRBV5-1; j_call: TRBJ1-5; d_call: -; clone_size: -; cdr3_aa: CASSLEGGGIQPQHF; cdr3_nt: TGCGCCAGCAGCTTGGAGGGCGGTGGCATTCAGCCCCAGCATTTT
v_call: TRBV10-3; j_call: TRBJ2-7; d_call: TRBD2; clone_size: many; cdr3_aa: CAITDGLAAYEQYF; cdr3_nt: TGTGCCATCACCGACGGACTAGCAGCCTACGAGCAGTACTTC
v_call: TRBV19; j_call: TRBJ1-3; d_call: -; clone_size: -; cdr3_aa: CASSPSAPGPPASGTIYF; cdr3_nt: TGTGCCAGTAGTCCCTCAGCCCCGGGACCTCCCGCCTCGGGCACCATATATTTT
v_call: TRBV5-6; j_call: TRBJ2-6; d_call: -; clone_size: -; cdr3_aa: CASPQRWTASSGANVLTF; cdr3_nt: TGTGCCAGCCCCCAGAGGTGGACTGCTAGCTCTGGGGCCAACGTCCTGACTTTC
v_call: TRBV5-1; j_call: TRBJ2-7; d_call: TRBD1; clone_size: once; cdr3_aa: CASSQGQFRETYEQYF; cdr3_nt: TGCGCCAGCAGCCAGGGACAGTTTAGGGAGACCTACGAGCAGTACTTC
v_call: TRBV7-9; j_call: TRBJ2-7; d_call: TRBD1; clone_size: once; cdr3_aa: CASSFGTGVYEQYF; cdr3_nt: TGTGCCAGCAGCTTTGGGACAGGGGTCTACGAGCAGTACTTC
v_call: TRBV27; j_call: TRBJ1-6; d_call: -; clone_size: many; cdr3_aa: CASSLDPRSPLHF; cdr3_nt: TGTGCCAGCAGCCTCGACCCCCGGTCACCCCTCCACTTT
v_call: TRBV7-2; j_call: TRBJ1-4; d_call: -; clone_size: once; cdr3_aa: CASSIRQLTTNEKLFF; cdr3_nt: TGTGCCAGCAGCATTCGACAGCTCACAACTAATGAAAAACTGTTTTTT
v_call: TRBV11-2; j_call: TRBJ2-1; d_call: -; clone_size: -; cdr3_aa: CASTAGSSYNEQFF; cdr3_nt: TGTGCCAGCACCGCAGGGAGCTCCTACAATGAGCAGTTCTTC
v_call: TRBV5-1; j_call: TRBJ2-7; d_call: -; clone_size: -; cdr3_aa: CASSLGGNSYEQYF; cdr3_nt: TGCGCCAGCAGCTTGGGAGGCAACTCCTACGAGCAGTACTTC
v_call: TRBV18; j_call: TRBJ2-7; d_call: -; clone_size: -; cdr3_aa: CASSSPYEQYF; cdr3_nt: TGTGCCAGCTCATCCCCCTACGAGCAGTACTTC
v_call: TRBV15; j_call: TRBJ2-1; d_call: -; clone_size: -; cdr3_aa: CATSRDLGMAYNEQFF; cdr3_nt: TGTGCCACCAGCAGAGATCTAGGAATGGCCTACAATGAGCAGTTCTTC
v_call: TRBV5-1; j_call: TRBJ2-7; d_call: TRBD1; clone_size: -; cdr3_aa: CASSPGQGLYEQYF; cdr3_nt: TGCGCCAGCAGCCCGGGACAGGGTCTCTACGAGCAGTACTTC
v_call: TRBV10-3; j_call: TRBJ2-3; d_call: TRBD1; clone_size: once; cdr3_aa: CAISGRDSWYF; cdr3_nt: TGTGCCATCAGTGGTAGGGACAGTTGGTATTTT
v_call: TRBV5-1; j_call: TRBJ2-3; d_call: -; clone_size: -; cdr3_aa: CASSLAYATDTQYF; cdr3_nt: TGCGCCAGCAGCTTGGCCTACGCGACAGATACGCAGTATTTT
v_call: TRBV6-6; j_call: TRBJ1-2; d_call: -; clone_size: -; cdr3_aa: CASSRVWESGYTF; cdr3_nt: TGTGCCAGCAGCAGGGTTTGGGAAAGTGGCTACACCTTC